The next 11 T cell receptor beta chains were all read from a single sample in a study of cytomegalovirus exposure and HLA in healthy donors. The PCR ran on 60 Vbeta and 13 Jbeta primers. Data came from immunoSEQ multiplex PCR; TCRdb stores just in-frame clones and leaves some out. Among some 66,000 clones listed, less than 80% were seen once. The source material was PBMCs. The receptors were sampled from a man aged 60-69 years in good health and CMV-seropositive.

This sequence joins TRBV9 and TRBJ2-2; the match to TRBD2 covers 13 bases. The CDR3 length is 18 residues. Per germline, CDR1 SGDLS and CDR2 YYNGEE. After removal of 0 bases from V and 5 bases from J, the junction contained 7 bases not matched to a gene. As DNA, the CDR3 is TGTGCCAGCAGCGTAGGACTAGCGGGGGGTCAGGGAACCGGGGAGCTGTTTTTT. Translating gives CASSVGLAGGQGTGELFF.

The V call is TRBV7-9, the J call TRBJ2-2; 8 nucleotides match TRBD2. This CDR3 region has 14 residues. The germline V gene encodes CDR1 SEHNR and CDR2 FQNEAQ (reference sequence). Losses at the gene ends were 6 bases for V and 2 bases for J; bases not matched to a gene: 2. The chain's CDR3 is CASRAGENTGELFF. Written as DNA, the CDR3 is TGTGCCAGCAGAGCGGGGGAAAACACCGGGGAGCTGTTTTTT.

Note on this clone: Relative to the germline gene, one junction end is altered; a read error may explain this. The V and J genes are TRBV7-8 and TRBJ2-1; D possibly corresponds to TRBD1 (5 bases). Germline assignment: CDR1 SGHVS and CDR2 FQNEAQ. This CDR3 region has 13 residues. This CDR3 is CASSLDRGNEQLF. Written as DNA, the CDR3 is TGTGCCAGCAGCTTAGATAGGGGCAATGAGCAGCTCTTC.

This clone has more than one count but fewer than ten. The chain employs TRBV6-6 and TRBJ1-5; perhaps TRBD1 as D (5 bases). V gave up 3 bases and J gave up 0 bases, with 12 bases separating them. Germline CDR1 is MNHNY and CDR2 is SVGAGI (reference sequence). The CDR3 covers 16 residues. CDR3 nucleotides: TGTGCCAGCAGTTATATGGGGGGGGATAGCAATCAGCCCCAGCATTTT. Translated: CASSYMGGDSNQPQHF.

V is TRBV7-9 and J is TRBJ2-3; 12 bases map to TRBD2. Looked up from germline, CDR1 is SEHNR and CDR2 is FQNEAQ (reference sequence). The V segment lost 5 bases and the J segment 4 bases; nucleotides outside the gene matches: 4. The CDR3 is made up of 15 amino acids. CDR3 sequence reads: CASSHLAGGPDTQYF. CDR3 nucleotide sequence: TGTGCCAGCAGCCACCTAGCGGGAGGGCCAGATACGCAGTATTTT.

There are a few counts of this clone. V and J are TRBV2 and TRBJ1-1; D might be TRBD1 (5 bases). Germline values: CDR1 SNHLY, CDR2 FYNNEI. This CDR3 contains 13 residues. V dropped 10 bases and J dropped 0 bases, with 12 bases sitting between them. The chain's CDR3 is CATRQFMNTEAFF. The CDR3 DNA sequence: TGTGCCACCCGACAGTTCATGAACACTGAAGCTTTCTTT.

The chain links TRBV6-6 to TRBJ2-3; D might be TRBD2 (5 bases). The germline CDR1 and CDR2 sequences are MNHNY and SVGAGI (reference sequence). CDR3 length: 13 amino acids. Trimming pared 6 bases from V and 5 bases from J, leaving 12 bases between. For the CDR3, the DNA is TGTGCCAGCAGCTCCCGCGGGCTAGATACGCAGTATTTT. Translating it yields CASSSRGLDTQYF.

The chain is built from TRBV7-6 and TRBJ2-7; 8 bases fit TRBD2. The CDR3 loop spans 14 amino acids. Germline trimming cut 3 bases from V and 0 bases from J; bases unmatched to any gene: 1. Germline V gene data show CDR1 as SGHVS and CDR2 as FNYEAQ. The CDR3: CASSFSGSSYEQYF. As DNA, the CDR3 is TGTGCCAGCAGCTTCAGCGGGAGCTCCTACGAGCAGTACTTC.

V gene TRBV11-3 combines with J gene TRBJ2-3; 10 nucleotides agree with TRBD1. V dropped 2 bases and J dropped 4; count of bases not matched to a gene: 15. From germline, CDR1 is SGHNT and CDR2 YENEEA. The CDR3 runs 19 residues. CDR3 sequence (DNA): TGTGCCAGCAGCTTACCGAACGAGGGACAGGGGTGGTGGGCAGATACGCAGTATTTT. Its translation is CASSLPNEGQGWWADTQYF.

The V gene is TRBV4-2, the J gene TRBJ2-2; D might be TRBD2 (5 bases). This CDR3 comprises 16 residues. CDR1 and CDR2 (germline): LGHNA, YNFKEQ. V shed 1 base and J shed 6 bases, with 15 bases lying between them. CDR3 region: CASSQGSTTSSGELFF. The CDR3 DNA reads as TGTGCCAGCAGCCAAGGGTCCACTACTAGTTCCGGGGAGCTGTTTTTT.

The chain carries TRBV4-1 and TRBJ1-3; D not resolved. V was cut by 0 bases and J by 4 bases, with 10 bases left in between. CDR1 and CDR2 (germline): MGHRA, YSYEKL. The CDR3 totals 15 residues. The DNA of the CDR3 is TGCGCCAGCAGCCAAGAATCGGCGGTCGGAAACACCATATATTTT. This encodes CASSQESAVGNTIYF.